A selection of T cell receptor beta chains follows, all from one sample in a study of control samples from healthy donors and cancer patients. Sequencing was performed with immunoSEQ multiplex PCR; in TCRdb, only in-frame clones are kept and a portion is missing. The table has 130,000 or so clones, under 90% seen once; the top ten hold more than 6.5%. Sequencing used PBMCs. Receptor source: a man between 45 and 60 years old with head and neck cancer. Each CDR3 is given with its conserved first and last residue. Each record gives: D gene, J gene, V gene, CDR3 protein. A D gene is named only where the DNA matches it firmly.

- | TRBJ1-6 | TRBV20-1 | CSASGTHDSPLHF
TRBD2 | TRBJ2-7 | TRBV28 | CASSLTASGRGGEQYF
- | TRBJ2-3 | TRBV6-6 | CASSWRAFLTDTQYF
TRBD1 | TRBJ1-2 | TRBV7-2 | CASSLSQGAYGYTF
TRBD1 | TRBJ1-1 | TRBV11-2 | CASSFDDRGRTEAFF
- | TRBJ2-7 | TRBV12-3/TRBV12-4 | CASSLGDKTRF
- | TRBJ1-2 | TRBV20-1 | CSASTGTYYGYTF
- | TRBJ2-2 | TRBV3-1/TRBV3-2 | CASSQDLAGGTGELFF
- | TRBJ2-3 | TRBV18 | CASSPAGHRTDTQYF
- | TRBJ1-1 | TRBV5-6 | CASSLILRRAEAFF
- | TRBJ1-2 | TRBV5-1 | CASSSEPGNTMRGGYTF
- | TRBJ1-4 | TRBV5-4 | CASSTNAGTGGLGKLFF
TRBD2 | TRBJ2-2 | TRBV9 | CASSSGGGNTGELFF
TRBD1 | TRBJ2-7 | TRBV15 | CATSRNRDRGGEQYF
TRBD1 | TRBJ1-5 | TRBV6-5 | CASRDRGNQPQHF
TRBD1 | TRBJ2-1 | TRBV7-9 | CASSQDRDNEQFF
TRBD2 | TRBJ2-5 | TRBV5-1 | CASSLPGGETQYF
- | TRBJ2-5 | TRBV10-3 | CASQGNQETQYF
- | TRBJ1-6 | TRBV9 | CASSVGGDSSYNSPLHF
- | TRBJ1-2 | TRBV24-1 | CATSDGSGVYGYTF
- | TRBJ1-1 | TRBV19 | CAINSVRDTEAFF
- | TRBJ2-7 | TRBV28 | CASSLAVAGGFEQYF
- | TRBJ2-7 | TRBV3-1/TRBV3-2 | CASSQVLPSYEQYF
- | TRBJ2-1 | TRBV9 | CASSVGTGIRVEQFF
- | TRBJ1-1 | TRBV7-2 | CASSLAPPTEAFF
TRBD2 | TRBJ2-5 | TRBV24-1 | CATSDPQGGTSQETQYF
- | TRBJ2-5 | TRBV28 | CASSFPETKETQYF
- | TRBJ2-7 | TRBV5-5 | CASSLGLIYEQYF
TRBD2 | TRBJ2-1 | TRBV4-1 | CASSQDLPSGATMKQFF
- | TRBJ1-2 | TRBV19 | CASSMTNAVNYGYTF
- | TRBJ2-2 | TRBV25-1 | CASSSVGQKYTGELFF
- | TRBJ1-4 | TRBV6-6 | CASSSDNRAEREKLFF
- | TRBJ1-2 | TRBV5-5 | CASSLVQGTNYGYTF
TRBD2 | TRBJ2-3 | TRBV28 | CASSRLAGVADTQYF
- | TRBJ2-2 | TRBV7-3 | CASILPGVSVTGELFF
- | TRBJ2-3 | TRBV4-2 | CASSLVGEAENTQYF
TRBD1 | TRBJ1-4 | TRBV6-5 | CASRPGQFSEKLFF
- | TRBJ1-5 | TRBV3-1/TRBV3-2 | CASSQAGNQPQHF
- | TRBJ2-3 | TRBV5-1 | CASSRNQGDTQYF
- | TRBJ2-7 | TRBV5-1 | CASSPEAGYSYEQYF
- | TRBJ2-5 | TRBV18 | CASSPGVGETQYF
TRBD1 | TRBJ2-7 | TRBV2 | CASRGSGTGGLTYEQYF
TRBD1 | TRBJ1-2 | TRBV15 | CATSRGGTGVGYTF
TRBD2 | TRBJ2-1 | TRBV27 | CASSTGTSDHNEQFF
TRBD1 | TRBJ1-1 | TRBV6-6 | CASSYGGQGLVAEAFF
- | TRBJ2-3 | TRBV5-8 | CASSSWGGSTDTQYF
TRBD1 | TRBJ1-1 | TRBV7-2 | CASSEDRVSRAFF
- | TRBJ1-1 | TRBV6-5 | CASSYGQNTEAFF
- | TRBJ2-5 | TRBV5-1 | CASSLGQGGETQYF
TRBD2 | TRBJ2-5 | TRBV5-6 | CASSLVTGGYQETQYF
TRBD1 | TRBJ2-1 | TRBV2 | CASSEYRGSYNEQFF
- | TRBJ1-6 | TRBV4-1 | CASSTRDLDSPLHF
- | TRBJ2-2 | TRBV5-1 | CASSLYRVSGGELFF